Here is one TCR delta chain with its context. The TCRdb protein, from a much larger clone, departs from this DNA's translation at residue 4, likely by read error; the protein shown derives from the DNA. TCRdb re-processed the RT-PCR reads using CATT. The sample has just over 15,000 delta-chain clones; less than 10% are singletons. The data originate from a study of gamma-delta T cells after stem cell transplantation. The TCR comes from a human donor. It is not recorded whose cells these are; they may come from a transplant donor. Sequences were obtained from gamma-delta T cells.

CDR3: CACATLGTWSDKLIF. DNA for the CDR3: TGTGCCTGTGCCACCCTGGGGACGTGGAGCGATAAACTCATCTTT. The V call is TRDV2, the J call TRDJ1, with D possibly TRDD3 on 6 matching bases. The CDR3 extends over 15 amino acids. The germline V gene has CDR1 GEAIGNYY and CDR2 EKD.